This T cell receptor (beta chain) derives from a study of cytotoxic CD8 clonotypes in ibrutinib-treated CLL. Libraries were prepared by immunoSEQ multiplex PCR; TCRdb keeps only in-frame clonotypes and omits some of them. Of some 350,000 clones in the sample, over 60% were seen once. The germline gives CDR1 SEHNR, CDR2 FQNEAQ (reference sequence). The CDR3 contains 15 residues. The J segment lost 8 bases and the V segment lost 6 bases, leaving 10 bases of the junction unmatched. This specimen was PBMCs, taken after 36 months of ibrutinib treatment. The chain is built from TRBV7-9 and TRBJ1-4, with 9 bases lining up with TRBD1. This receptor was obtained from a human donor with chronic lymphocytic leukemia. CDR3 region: CASSAPGQGFEKLFF. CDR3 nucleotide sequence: TGTGCCAGCAGTGCCCCGGGACAGGGTTTCGAAAAACTGTTTTTT.